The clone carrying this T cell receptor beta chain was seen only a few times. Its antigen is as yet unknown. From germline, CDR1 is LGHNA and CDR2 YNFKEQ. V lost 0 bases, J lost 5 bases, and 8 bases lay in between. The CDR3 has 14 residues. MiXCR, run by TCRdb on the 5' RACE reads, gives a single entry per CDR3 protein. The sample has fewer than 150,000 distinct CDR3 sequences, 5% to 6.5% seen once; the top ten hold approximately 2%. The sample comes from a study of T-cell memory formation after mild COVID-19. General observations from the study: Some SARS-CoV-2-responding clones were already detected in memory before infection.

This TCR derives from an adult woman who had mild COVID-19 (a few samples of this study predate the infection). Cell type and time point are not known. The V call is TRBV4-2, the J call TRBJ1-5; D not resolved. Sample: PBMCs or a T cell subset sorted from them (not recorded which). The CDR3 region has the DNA TGTGCCAGCAGCCAAGAGTTGAGGGATCAGCCCCAGCATTTT. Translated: CASSQELRDQPQHF.